This entry describes one T cell receptor beta chain. Its matching antigen is unknown. The CDR3 is 15 residues long. Germline assignment: CDR1 WSHSY and CDR2 SAAADI. V lost 7 bases and J lost 5; bases outside the gene matches: 12. The data derive from a study of cytomegalovirus exposure and HLA in healthy donors. Study context: In terms of ancestry, the Caucasian-associated cluster contained roughly 80% of the roughly 400 genotyped donors.

Study-wide results and caveats: Later analysis reportedly placed an Asian-associated ancestry cluster below the roughly 700-donor mean in N-insertions. A missense DCLRE1C variant was associated with V- and J-gene trimming of TCR beta chains in a later analysis, and an independent cohort replicated the association. The classifier reportedly diagnosed cytomegalovirus status with high specificity and sensitivity.

It was with 60 Vbeta and 13 Jbeta primers that the PCR ran. This table comes from immunoSEQ multiplex PCR, and its TCRdb copy is limited to in-frame clones, with some not included. The table shows about 150,000 clones, with 76% occurring only once. The specimen sequenced was PBMCs. The gene calls are TRBV10-2 and TRBJ2-7, with 9 bases that match TRBD1. The sequence was collected from a man aged 40-49 years in good health and CMV-seronegative. DNA of the CDR3: TGCGCCAGCAAATTTTCGGGACAGGGACCCGACGAGCAGTACTTC. This sequence encodes CASKFSGQGPDEQYF.